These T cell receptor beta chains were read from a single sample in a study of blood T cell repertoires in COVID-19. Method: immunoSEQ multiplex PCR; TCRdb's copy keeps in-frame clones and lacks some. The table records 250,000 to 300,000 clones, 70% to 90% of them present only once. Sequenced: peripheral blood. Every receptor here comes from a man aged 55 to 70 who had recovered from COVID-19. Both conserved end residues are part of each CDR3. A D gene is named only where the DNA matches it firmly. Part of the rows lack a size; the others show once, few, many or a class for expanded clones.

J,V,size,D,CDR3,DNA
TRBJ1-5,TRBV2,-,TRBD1,CASLLGQGSKPQHF,TGTGCCAGCCTGCTGGGACAGGGGTCTAAGCCCCAGCATTTT
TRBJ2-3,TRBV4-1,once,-,CASSQVGQTRDTQYF,TGCGCCAGCAGCCAAGTTGGGCAGACCAGAGATACGCAGTATTTT
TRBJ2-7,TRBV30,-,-,CAWRRSHEQYF,TGTGCCTGGAGGCGTTCCCACGAGCAGTACTTC
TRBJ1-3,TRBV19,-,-,CATQQRNTIYF,TGTGCCACCCAACAGCGAAACACCATATATTTT
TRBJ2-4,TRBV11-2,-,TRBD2,CASSLIAGVVKNIQYF,TGTGCCAGCAGCTTAATAGCGGGAGTCGTCAAAAACATTCAGTACTTC
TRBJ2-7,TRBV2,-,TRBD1,CASTAGTAPLEQYF,TGTGCCAGCACTGCAGGGACAGCCCCTCTTGAGCAGTACTTC
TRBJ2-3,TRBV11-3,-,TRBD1,CASSASRGPDTQYF,TGTGCCAGCAGCGCTAGCAGGGGGCCTGATACGCAGTATTTT
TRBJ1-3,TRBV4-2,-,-,CASSQDVRTTGNTIYF,TGTGCCAGCAGCCAAGATGTTCGGACAACTGGAAACACCATATATTTT
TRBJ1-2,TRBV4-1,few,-,CASSQVAGFYGYTF,TGCGCCAGCAGCCAAGTCGCAGGGTTCTATGGCTACACCTTC
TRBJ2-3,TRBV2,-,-,CASSDSSQGLDTQYF,TGTGCCAGCAGTGATTCATCGCAGGGGCTAGATACGCAGTATTTT
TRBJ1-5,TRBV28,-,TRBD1,CASRTTGPPGRSNQPQHF,TGTGCCAGCAGGACGACAGGGCCCCCGGGACGAAGCAATCAGCCCCAGCATTTT
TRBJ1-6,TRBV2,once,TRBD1,CASRSEGQGHSPLHF,TGTGCCAGCAGGAGTGAGGGACAGGGGCATTCACCCCTCCACTTT
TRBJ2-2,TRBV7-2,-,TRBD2,CASSFRLATNTGELFF,TGTGCCAGCAGCTTTCGACTAGCAACGAACACCGGGGAGCTGTTTTTT
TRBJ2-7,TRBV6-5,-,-,CASRFQGYPYEQYF,TGTGCCAGCAGATTTCAGGGTTACCCCTACGAGCAGTACTTC
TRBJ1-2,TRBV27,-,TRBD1,CASSLSTGGGYTF,TGTGCCAGCAGTTTATCGACAGGGGGTGGCTACACCTTC
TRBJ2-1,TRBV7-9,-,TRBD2,CASSPFSGDSYNEQFF,TGTGCCAGCAGCCCGTTTAGCGGGGACTCCTACAATGAGCAGTTCTTC
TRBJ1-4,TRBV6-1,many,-,CASSEALGRAATNEKLFF,TGTGCCAGCAGTGAAGCGCTTGGCAGGGCTGCAACTAATGAAAAACTGTTTTTT
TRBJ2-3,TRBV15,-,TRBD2,CATSRDMTSAGTDTQYF,TGTGCCACCAGCAGAGATATGACTAGCGCTGGCACAGATACGCAGTATTTT
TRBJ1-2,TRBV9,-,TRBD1,CASSRGTGINGYTF,TGTGCCAGCAGCCGAGGGACAGGAATAAATGGCTACACCTTC
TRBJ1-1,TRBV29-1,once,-,CSAPDKMNTEAFF,TGCAGCGCACCAGACAAGATGAACACTGAAGCTTTCTTT
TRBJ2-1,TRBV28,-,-,CASRHQGGALNEQFF,TGTGCCAGCAGACACCAAGGGGGGGCCCTCAATGAGCAGTTCTTC
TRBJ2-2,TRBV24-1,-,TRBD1,CATSDRDSQDPGELFF,TGTGCCACCAGTGACAGGGACAGCCAAGATCCCGGGGAGCTGTTTTTT
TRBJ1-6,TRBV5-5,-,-,CASSPGVSASYNSPLHF,TGTGCCAGCAGCCCGGGGGTGAGTGCCTCCTATAATTCACCCCTCCACTTT
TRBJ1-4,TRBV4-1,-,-,CASSHSGEKLFF,TGCGCCAGCAGCCACTCCGGTGAAAAACTGTTTTTT
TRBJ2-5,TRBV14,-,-,CASSQRLAQETQYF,TGTGCCAGCAGCCAGCGTCTAGCCCAAGAGACCCAGTACTTC
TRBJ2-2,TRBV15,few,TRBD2,CATSRGLAGGLTGELFF,TGTGCCACCAGCAGAGGTCTAGCGGGGGGGCTTACCGGGGAGCTGTTTTTT
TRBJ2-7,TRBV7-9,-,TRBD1,CASSKQGVSYEQYF,TGTGCCAGCAGCAAACAGGGGGTGTCCTACGAGCAGTACTTC
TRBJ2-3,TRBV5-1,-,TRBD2,CASSFSGKVTDTQYF,TGCGCCAGCAGCTTTAGCGGGAAGGTGACAGATACGCAGTATTTT
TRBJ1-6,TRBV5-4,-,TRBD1,CASSLAGGAKPLHF,TGTGCCAGCAGCTTGGCAGGGGGCGCTAAACCCCTCCACTTT
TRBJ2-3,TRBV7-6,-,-,CASSLGPGAADTQYF,TGTGCCAGCAGCTTAGGACCAGGGGCGGCAGATACGCAGTATTTT
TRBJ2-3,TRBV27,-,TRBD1,CASSDGDRVTDTQYF,TGTGCCAGCAGTGATGGGGACAGGGTCACAGATACGCAGTATTTT
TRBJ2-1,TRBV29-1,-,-,CSVHTRVGGEQFF,TGCAGCGTCCATACGAGGGTGGGAGGTGAGCAGTTCTTC
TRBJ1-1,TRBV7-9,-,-,CASSLTGFGAFF,TGTGCCAGCAGCTTAACAGGATTTGGAGCTTTCTTT
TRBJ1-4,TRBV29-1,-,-,CSVRQAPGEKLFF,TGCAGCGTACGACAGGCACCAGGTGAAAAACTGTTTTTT
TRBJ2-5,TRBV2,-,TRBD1,CASSGQGWETQYF,TGTGCCAGCAGTGGACAGGGTTGGGAGACCCAGTACTTC
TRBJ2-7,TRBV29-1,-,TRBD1,CSVEERTGGFYEQYF,TGCAGCGTTGAAGAGAGGACAGGGGGCTTTTACGAGCAGTACTTC
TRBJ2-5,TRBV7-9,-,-,CASSRAGTETQYF,TGTGCCAGCAGCCGGGCGGGAACGGAGACCCAGTACTTC
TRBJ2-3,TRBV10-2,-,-,CASSKYRGTDTQYF,TGCGCCAGCAGCAAATACAGGGGCACAGATACGCAGTATTTT
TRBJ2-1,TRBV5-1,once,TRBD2,CASSSRTSGSSYNEQFF,TGCGCCAGCAGCTCAAGGACTAGCGGGAGCTCCTACAATGAGCAGTTCTTC
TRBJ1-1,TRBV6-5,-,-,CASSYSGAMNTEAFF,TGTGCCAGCAGTTACTCGGGCGCGATGAACACTGAAGCTTTCTTT
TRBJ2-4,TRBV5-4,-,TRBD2,CASSLAPGTSGTGAKNIQYF,TGTGCCAGCAGCTTGGCTCCCGGGACTAGCGGGACTGGGGCCAAAAACATTCAGTACTTC